The 14 T cell receptor beta chains listed next were all sequenced from one sample in a study of vaccination and CD4 T cells after COVID-19. Treatment of the sample: approximately 9-day PBMC culture with coronavirus spike peptide pools or control peptides (ViraFEST assay). Sequenced with the Oncomine TCR Beta short-read assay was DNA taken from cultured CD4+ T cells. TCRdb itself ran the PCR reads through MiXCR, one entry per CDR3 protein. The sample includes approximately 12,000 distinct CDR3 sequences, approximately 80% seen only once; the top ten take 20% to 30%. These TCRs' antigens remain unknown. The sequenced sample consisted of CD4+ T cells from blood, cultured in vitro. These receptors were taken from a human donor who had recovered from COVID-19.

This chain connects TRBV7-9 to TRBJ1-2; D gene ambiguous. The germline V gene has CDR1 SEHNR and CDR2 FQNEAQ (reference sequence). Trimming took off 5 bases at V and 4 bases at J, with 11 bases between the two ends. The CDR3 totals 13 residues. This chain's CDR3 is CASSKQNLYGYTF. The CDR3 DNA follows: TGTGCCAGCAGCAAACAGAATCTCTATGGCTACACCTTC.

This clonotype was seen only once. This chain uses TRBV20-1 with TRBJ1-1; D is undetermined. This CDR3 has 13 amino acids. Trimming left V 6 bases short and J 0 bases short, with 11 bases between. The germline gives CDR1 DFQATT, CDR2 SNEGSKA (reference sequence). The CDR3 loop is CSASTSLNTEAFF. CDR3 in DNA: TGCAGTGCCTCTACTTCGTTGAACACTGAAGCTTTCTTT.

This chain links TRBV6-1 with TRBJ1-2; weak D call: TRBD1 (5 bases). V dropped 6 bases and J dropped 0 bases, with 8 bases sitting between them. The CDR3 is 13 residues long. Per germline, CDR1 MNHNS and CDR2 SASEGT. The CDR3 loop is CASRVTANYGYTF. In DNA, the CDR3 is TGTGCCAGCAGGGTGACAGCTAACTATGGCTACACCTTC.

This clonotype has just a few counts. The CDR3 sequence is CSASGTVQQGYTF. For the CDR3, the DNA is TGCAGTGCTAGCGGGACAGTTCAGCAAGGCTACACCTTC. This chain joins TRBV20-1 and TRBJ1-2; 7 bases map to TRBD1. The CDR3 contains 13 residues. V was pared by 3 bases and J by 8 bases, with 9 bases of the junction left unmatched. Germline loops: CDR1 DFQATT, CDR2 SNEGSKA (reference sequence).

The gene calls are TRBV4-2 and TRBJ1-2, with a weak D call TRBD1 (5 bases). Germline loops: CDR1 LGHNA, CDR2 YNFKEQ. The CDR3 spans 16 residues. The germline V and J ends were trimmed by 0 bases and 5 bases, with 16 bases remaining between them. Here the CDR3 DNA reads TGTGCCAGCAGCCAAGATCTCGGGGGAAGAGGATATGGCTACACCTTC. It codes for CASSQDLGGRGYGYTF.

This clonotype showed up just once. The J gene is TRBJ1-3, the V gene TRBV6-1; D remains ambiguous. Germline V gene data show CDR1 as MNHNS and CDR2 as SASEGT. Trimming pared 5 bases from V and 0 bases from J, leaving 11 bases between. This CDR3 has 15 amino acids. CDR3 DNA: TGTGCCAGCAGTCGGCGGGCCGGCTCTGGAAACACCATATATTTT. This encodes CASSRRAGSGNTIYF.

This clonotype was counted a few times. V is TRBV19 and J is TRBJ1-5, with D possibly being TRBD1 (5 bases). The CDR3 extends over 14 amino acids. Germline CDR1 and CDR2: LNHDA and SQIVND (reference sequence). Trimming took off 2 bases at V and 3 bases at J, with 8 bases between the two ends. CDR3 nucleotide sequence: TGTGCCAGTAGTATACAGGGAAACAATCAGCCCCAGCATTTT. It encodes CASSIQGNNQPQHF. Complete variable domain (other parts from reference TRBV19 and TRBJ1-5): DGGITQSPKYLFRKEGQNVTLSCEQNLNHDAMYWYRQDPGQGLRLIYYSQIVNDFQKGDIAEGYSVSREKKESFPLTVTSAQKNPTAFYLCASSIQGNNQPQHFGDGTRLSIL.

The rearrangement joins TRBV11-2 to TRBJ1-5, with 8 bases aligning to TRBD1. With 4 bases clipped from V and 4 bases from J, the junction kept 3 bases outside the gene matches. Germline V CDR1 and CDR2: SGHAT, FQNNGV. This CDR3 has 14 residues. The CDR3 region is CASSSGQANQPQHF. DNA of the CDR3: TGTGCCAGCAGCTCGGGACAGGCTAATCAGCCCCAGCATTTT.

The chain uses TRBV6-1 and TRBJ2-3; no clear D. The CDR3 runs to 15 residues. Germline values: CDR1 MNHNS, CDR2 SASEGT. V lost 6 bases and J 1 base, leaving 14 bases between the germline ends. The CDR3 DNA reads TGTGCCAGCAGCCCCACAGCTTCCCGCACAGATACGCAGTATTTT. Amino acid sequence: CASSPTASRTDTQYF.

This rearrangement joins TRBV6-5 to TRBJ1-1; D gene ambiguous. Trimming stripped 2 bases from V and 6 bases from J, with 4 bases between. The germline V gene encodes CDR1 MNHEY and CDR2 SVGAGI. The CDR3 is made up of 11 amino acids. The CDR3, as DNA: TGTGCCAGCAGTTACAGGGCTGAAGCTTTCTTT. Translating it yields CASSYRAEAFF.

The chain recombines TRBV19 with TRBJ2-3, with 12 bases matching TRBD2. Germline V CDR1 and CDR2: LNHDA, SQIVND (reference sequence). The length of the CDR3 is 17 residues. After removal of 6 bases from V and 3 bases from J, the junction contained 10 bases not matched to a gene. In nucleotides, the CDR3 is TGTGCCAGTAGCCGACTAGCGGGAGACGTAGGGACAGATACGCAGTATTTT. Its protein is CASSRLAGDVGTDTQYF.

The chain is built from TRBV18 and TRBJ1-1, with a possible D match to TRBD1 (6 bases). The germline CDR1 and CDR2 sequences are KGHSH and LQKENI. V gave up 6 bases and J gave up 0 bases, with 17 bases separating them. The length of the CDR3 is 16 residues. DNA of the CDR3: TGTGCCAGCTCCCGGGGGGGGCGGTGGATGAACACTGAAGCTTTCTTT. Protein sequence: CASSRGGRWMNTEAFF.

The V call is TRBV5-1, the J call TRBJ1-1, with no clear D. CDR3 length equals 17 residues. Germline V gene data show CDR1 as SGHRS and CDR2 as YFSETQ. The V and J ends lost 0 bases and 2 bases respectively, with 17 bases between them. CDR3 region: CASSLGPRQDHNTEAFF. The CDR3 nucleotides read TGCGCCAGCAGCTTGGGTCCGAGGCAGGACCACAACACTGAAGCTTTCTTT.

As to this clonotype: A junction end diverges from the germline sequence, so it may reflect a read error. The chain uses TRBV12-3 or TRBV12-4 and TRBJ1-5; D gene uncertain. There are 14 residues in the CDR3. The CDR3, as DNA: TGTGCCAGCAGTTTAGTACAGAGAAATCAGCTCCAGCATTTT. This translates into CASSLVQRNQLQHF.